The entry below gives a single TCR beta chain sequence along with its context. The specificity of this receptor is unknown. Base qualities are not provided; no much larger clone lies one nucleotide away. This sample is part of a study of post-analysis software for immune sequencing data (dated by TCRdb to between 2014 and 2017). About the full investigation: Recorded disease courses included relapsing-remitting, secondary progressive and progressive-relapsing multiple sclerosis, with some patients lacking subtype annotation. A subset of samples was prepared in parallel using single-end sample barcoding, then pooled and co-amplified after Illumina adapter ligation. Patient repertoires were compared against about twelve previously published healthy control repertoires from donors aged roughly 6 to 27 years.

On the study overall, not on this receptor specifically: The multiple sclerosis patient group was slightly younger than the control group. Compared with controls, multiple sclerosis patients had significantly lower normalized Chao1 diversity, a finding suggesting substantial peripheral T-cell clonal expansion. When samples were clustered directly using the F measure, samples prepared in the same batch co-clustered strongly, which prompted a batch-effect correction. Significantly higher frequencies in patients than in controls were found for about five TRBV segments, including TRBV5-6, TRBV5-1 and TRBV20-1.

To demonstrate the VDJtools post-analysis software, the study profiled TCR beta repertoires from the peripheral blood of about 13 young patients with multiple sclerosis. The patients with multiple sclerosis were children and adolescents between roughly 6 and 17 years of age. From the germline V gene, CDR1 is SQVTM and CDR2 is ANQGSEA. Here V drops 5 bases and J drops 2 bases, and the junction holds 6 bases not matched to any gene. The CDR3, cysteine through phenylalanine, is 14 amino acids long. Only the CDR3 portion is preserved as DNA: 42 bases, with reading frame beginning at the first base. Libraries were built with PCR. For sequencing, an Illumina HiSeq 2500 was employed. To reduce PCR and sequencing biases, unique molecular identifiers were built into the TCR beta cDNA libraries. Some 500,000 cDNA molecules were obtained per 1 to 10 million input T cells, so each molecule approximated one T cell. The patient libraries were prepared and sequenced using the same protocol as the earlier healthy control dataset. Samples belonging to the same batch were prepared together, multiplexed and sequenced on a shared HiSeq lane. On the authors' methods: Raw barcoded reads were processed with MIGEC, discarding single-read molecular identifier groups before consensus assembly and CDR3 extraction. Clonotype tables were post-analysed with VDJtools, normalizing diversity by down-sampling all datasets to the smallest sample size. To correct batch-related cross-sample contamination, repertoire overlap clustering matched CDR3 amino acid sequences but not nucleotide sequences. TCRdb redid the processing of the public reads, applying fastp at Q25 and MiXCR, and retained in-frame beta chains. Records with the same CDR3 protein are collapsed into one entry carrying the most frequent genes and DNA. TCRdb assigned the V and J calls; the authors' analysis was not used. The sample has about 810,000 distinct CDR3 sequences on record, around 53% of them singletons. The ten largest clonotypes hold roughly 4.4% of the sample.

Sequenced material: blood. The TCR was taken from a girl aged 5-17 years with multiple sclerosis. The chain is made from TRBV29-1 and TRBJ2-7; 10 of the junction bases match TRBD2. The CDR3 reads as follows: CSVLLAGQPYEQYF. Here is the DNA: TGCAGCGTTCTACTAGCGGGACAACCCTACGAGCAGTACTTC.